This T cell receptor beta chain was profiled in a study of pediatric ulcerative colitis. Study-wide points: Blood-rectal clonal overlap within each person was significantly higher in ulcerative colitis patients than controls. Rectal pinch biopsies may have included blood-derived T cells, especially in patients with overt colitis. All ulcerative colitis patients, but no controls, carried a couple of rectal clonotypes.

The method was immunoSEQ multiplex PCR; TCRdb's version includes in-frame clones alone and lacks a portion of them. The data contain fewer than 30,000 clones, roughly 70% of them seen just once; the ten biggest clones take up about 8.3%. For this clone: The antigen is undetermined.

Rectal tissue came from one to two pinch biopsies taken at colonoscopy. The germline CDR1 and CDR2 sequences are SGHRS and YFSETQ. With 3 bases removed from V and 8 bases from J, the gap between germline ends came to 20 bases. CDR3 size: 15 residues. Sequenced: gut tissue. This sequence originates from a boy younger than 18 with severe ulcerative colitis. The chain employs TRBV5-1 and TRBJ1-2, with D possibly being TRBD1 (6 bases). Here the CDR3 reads CASSSIHGGRMGYTF. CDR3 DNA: TGCGCCAGCAGCTCCATCCACGGGGGGCGTATGGGCTACACCTTC.